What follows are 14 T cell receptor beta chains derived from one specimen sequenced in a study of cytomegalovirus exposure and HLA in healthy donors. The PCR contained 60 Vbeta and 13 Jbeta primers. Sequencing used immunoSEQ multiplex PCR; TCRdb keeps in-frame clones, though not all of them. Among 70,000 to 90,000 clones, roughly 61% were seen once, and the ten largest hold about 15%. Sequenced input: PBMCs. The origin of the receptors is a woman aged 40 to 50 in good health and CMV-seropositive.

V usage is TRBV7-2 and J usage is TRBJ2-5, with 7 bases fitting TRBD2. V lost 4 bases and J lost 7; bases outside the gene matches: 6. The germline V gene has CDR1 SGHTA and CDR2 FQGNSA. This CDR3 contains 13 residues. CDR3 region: CASSSGTGGTQYF. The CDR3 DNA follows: TGTGCCAGCAGCTCCGGGACGGGGGGGACCCAGTACTTC.

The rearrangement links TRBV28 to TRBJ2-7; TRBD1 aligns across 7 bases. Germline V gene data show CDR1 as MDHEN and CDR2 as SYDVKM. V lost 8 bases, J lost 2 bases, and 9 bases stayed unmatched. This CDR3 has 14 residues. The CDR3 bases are TGTGCCAGCCAAGTGACAGGGAGCACCTACGAGCAGTACTTC. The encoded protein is CASQVTGSTYEQYF.

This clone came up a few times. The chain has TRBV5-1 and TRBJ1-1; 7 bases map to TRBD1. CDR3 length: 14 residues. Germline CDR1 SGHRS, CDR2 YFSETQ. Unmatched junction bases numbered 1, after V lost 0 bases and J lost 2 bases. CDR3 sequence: CASSLDRGNTEAFF. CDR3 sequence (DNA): TGCGCCAGCAGCTTGGACAGGGGAAACACTGAAGCTTTCTTT. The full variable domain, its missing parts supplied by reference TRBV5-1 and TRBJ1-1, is KAGVTQTPRYLIKTRGQQVTLSCSPISGHRSVSWYQQTPGQGLQFLFEYFSETQRNKGNFPGRFSGRQFSNSRSEMNVSTLELGDSALYLCASSLDRGNTEAFFGQGTRLTVV.

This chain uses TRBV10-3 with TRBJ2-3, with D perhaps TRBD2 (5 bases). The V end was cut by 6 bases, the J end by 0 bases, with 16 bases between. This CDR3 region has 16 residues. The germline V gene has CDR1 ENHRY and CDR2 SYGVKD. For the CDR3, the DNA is TGTGCCATCAGCCTACCCGGGGATACTAGCACAGATACGCAGTATTTT. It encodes CAISLPGDTSTDTQYF.

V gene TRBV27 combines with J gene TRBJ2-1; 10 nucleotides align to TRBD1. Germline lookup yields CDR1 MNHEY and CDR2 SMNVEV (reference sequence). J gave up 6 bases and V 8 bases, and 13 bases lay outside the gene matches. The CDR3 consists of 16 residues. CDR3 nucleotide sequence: TGTGCCAGCGCACGGACCGGGACAGGGGTGATCAATGAGCAGTTCTTC. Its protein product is CASARTGTGVINEQFF.

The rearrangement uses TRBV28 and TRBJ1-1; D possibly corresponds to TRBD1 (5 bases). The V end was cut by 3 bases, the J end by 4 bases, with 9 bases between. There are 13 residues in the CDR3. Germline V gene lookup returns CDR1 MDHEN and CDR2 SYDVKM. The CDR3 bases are TGTGCCAGCAGTTTGGGGGGGGTCACTGAAGCTTTCTTT. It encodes CASSLGGVTEAFF.

The CDR3 coding sequence is TGTGCCAGCAGCGCAACGGGGGAGGATACTGAGCAGTTCTTC. Its protein is CASSATGEDTEQFF. V and J are TRBV7-3 and TRBJ2-1, with D possibly being TRBD2 (6 bases). Per germline, CDR1 SGHTA and CDR2 FQGTGA. Trimming shortened V by 5 bases and J by 9 bases, and 17 bases separated the two germline ends. The CDR3 is 14 residues long.

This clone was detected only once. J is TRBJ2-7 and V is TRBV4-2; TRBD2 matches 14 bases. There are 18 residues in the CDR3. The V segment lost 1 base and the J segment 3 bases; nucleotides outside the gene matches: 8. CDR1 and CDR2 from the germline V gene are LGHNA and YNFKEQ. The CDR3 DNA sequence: TGTGCCAGCAGCCAAGGAGCGGGACTAGCGGGAGAAAACTACGAGCAGTACTTC. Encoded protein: CASSQGAGLAGENYEQYF.

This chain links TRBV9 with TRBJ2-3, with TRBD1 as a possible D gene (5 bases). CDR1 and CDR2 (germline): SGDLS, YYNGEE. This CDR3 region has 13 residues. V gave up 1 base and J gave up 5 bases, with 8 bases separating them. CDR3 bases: TGTGCCAGCAGCGTACTCAGGGAAGATACGCAGTATTTT. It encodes CASSVLREDTQYF.

The CDR3 DNA follows: TGTGCCACGCACAGGGTCTTAAATCAGCCCCAGCATTTT. It is translated as CATHRVLNQPQHF. The V and J genes are TRBV10-3 and TRBJ1-5; TRBD1 might be the D (6 bases). Trimming cost V 10 bases and J 4 bases, with 14 bases left between them. Germline CDR1 and CDR2: ENHRY and SYGVKD. The CDR3 runs 13 residues.

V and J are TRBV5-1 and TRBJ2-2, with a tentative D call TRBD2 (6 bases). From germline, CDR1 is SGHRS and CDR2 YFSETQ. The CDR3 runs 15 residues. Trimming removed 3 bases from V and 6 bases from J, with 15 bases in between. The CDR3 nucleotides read TGCGCCAGCAGCTCGGCCAGCAGGAGGGCCGGGGAGCTGTTTTTT. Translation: CASSSASRRAGELFF.

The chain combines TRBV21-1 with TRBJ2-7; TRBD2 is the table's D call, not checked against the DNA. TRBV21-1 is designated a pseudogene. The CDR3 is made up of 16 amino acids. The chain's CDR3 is CASTPRTGLSSYEQYF. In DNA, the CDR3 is TGTGCCAGCACCCCAAGGACTGGGTTAAGCTCCTACGAGCAGTACTTC.

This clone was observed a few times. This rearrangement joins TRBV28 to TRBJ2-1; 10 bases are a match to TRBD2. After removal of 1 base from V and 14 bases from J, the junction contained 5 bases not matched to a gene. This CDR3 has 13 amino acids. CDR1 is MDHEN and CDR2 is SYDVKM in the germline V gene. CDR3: CASSLSPSGREFF. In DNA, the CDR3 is TGTGCCAGCAGTTTATCGCCTAGCGGGAGAGAGTTCTTC.

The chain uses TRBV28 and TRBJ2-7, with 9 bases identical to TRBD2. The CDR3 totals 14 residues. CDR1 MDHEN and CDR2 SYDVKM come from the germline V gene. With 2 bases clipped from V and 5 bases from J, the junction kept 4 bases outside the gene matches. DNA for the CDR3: TGTGCCAGCAGTTTAGGTAGCGGGAGACACGAGCAGTACTTC. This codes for CASSLGSGRHEQYF.